This T cell receptor (beta chain) appears in the sequencing data of a study of blood T cell repertoires in COVID-19. Whole-study context: PBMCs, B-cell-depleted T cells, or T cells provided the cDNA or gDNA that made up the material.

Study processing details: Nucleated cell counts were estimated from reference gene primer amplification. TCRdb's copy holds only in-frame clones and misses some; the assay was immunoSEQ multiplex PCR. The V and J calls and clone size come from that table; D and trimming were worked out from the DNA. The sample yields approximately 190,000 clones, nearly 90% seen once. Germline V CDR1 and CDR2: LNHNV, YYDKDF (reference sequence). This CDR3 has 16 amino acids. Unmatched junction bases numbered 2, after V lost 0 bases and J lost 3 bases. The chain carries TRBV15 and TRBJ2-1; 10 nucleotides align to TRBD2. Sequencing was performed on peripheral blood. The sequence derives from a woman between 35 and 50 years old who had recovered from COVID-19. The CDR3 region has the DNA TGTGCCACCAGCAGAGATATAGCGGGAGGCTACAATGAGCAGTTCTTC. Translation: CATSRDIAGGYNEQFF.